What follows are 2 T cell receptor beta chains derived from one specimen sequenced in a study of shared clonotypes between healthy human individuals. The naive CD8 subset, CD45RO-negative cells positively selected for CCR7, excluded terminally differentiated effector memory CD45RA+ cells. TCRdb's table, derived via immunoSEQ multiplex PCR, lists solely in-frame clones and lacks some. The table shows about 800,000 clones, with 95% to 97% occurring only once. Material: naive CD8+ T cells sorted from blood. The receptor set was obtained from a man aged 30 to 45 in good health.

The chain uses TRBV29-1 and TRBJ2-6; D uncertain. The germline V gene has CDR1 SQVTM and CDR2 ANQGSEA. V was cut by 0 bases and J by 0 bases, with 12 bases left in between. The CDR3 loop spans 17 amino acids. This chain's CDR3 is CSVEEFTSSSGANVLTF. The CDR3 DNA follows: TGCAGCGTTGAAGAGTTCACGTCTAGCTCTGGGGCCAACGTCCTGACTTTC.

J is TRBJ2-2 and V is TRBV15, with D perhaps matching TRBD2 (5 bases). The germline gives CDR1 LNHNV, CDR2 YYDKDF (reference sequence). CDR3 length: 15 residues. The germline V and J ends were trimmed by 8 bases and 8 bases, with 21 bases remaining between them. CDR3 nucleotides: TGTGCCACCTCACGGACTCCAGATAATCTGGGGGAGCTGTTTTTT. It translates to CATSRTPDNLGELFF.